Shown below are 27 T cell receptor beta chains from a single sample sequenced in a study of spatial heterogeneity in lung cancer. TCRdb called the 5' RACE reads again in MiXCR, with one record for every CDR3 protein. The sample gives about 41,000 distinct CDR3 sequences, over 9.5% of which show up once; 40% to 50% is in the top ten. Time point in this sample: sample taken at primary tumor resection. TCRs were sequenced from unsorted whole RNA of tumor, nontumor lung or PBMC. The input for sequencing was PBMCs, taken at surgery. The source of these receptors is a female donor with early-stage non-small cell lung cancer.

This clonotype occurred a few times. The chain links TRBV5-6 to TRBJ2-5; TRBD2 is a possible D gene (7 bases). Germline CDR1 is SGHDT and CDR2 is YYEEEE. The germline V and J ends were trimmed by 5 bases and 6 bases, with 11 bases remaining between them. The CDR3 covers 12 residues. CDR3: CASRGGAQTQYF. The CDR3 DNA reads TGTGCCAGCAGGGGGGGGGCGCAGACCCAGTACTTC.

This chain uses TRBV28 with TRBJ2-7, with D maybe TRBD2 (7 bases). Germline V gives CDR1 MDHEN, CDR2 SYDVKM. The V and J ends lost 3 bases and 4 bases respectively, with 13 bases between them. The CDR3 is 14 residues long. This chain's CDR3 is CASSLFRGGYEQYF. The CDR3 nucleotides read TGTGCCAGCAGTTTGTTCAGGGGAGGGTACGAGCAGTACTTC.

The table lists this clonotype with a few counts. The CDR3 sequence is CASSQGGRHQPQHF. Written as DNA, the CDR3 is TGTGCCAGCAGCCAAGGGGGCAGACATCAGCCCCAGCATTTT. The chain combines TRBV14 with TRBJ1-5; tentatively, D is TRBD1 (5 bases). The germline CDR1 and CDR2 sequences are SGHDN and FVKESK. V was shortened by 1 base and J by 5 bases, with 9 bases between the two germline ends. The CDR3 has 14 amino acids.

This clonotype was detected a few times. In DNA form, the CDR3 reads TGTGCCAGCAGTGAAGAACTATGGACAGGGACTAACACAGATACGCAGTATTTT. Its translation is CASSEELWTGTNTDTQYF. The chain carries TRBV6-1 and TRBJ2-3; D might be TRBD1 (8 bases). This CDR3 has 18 amino acids. Germline V gene lookup returns CDR1 MNHNS and CDR2 SASEGT. V was cut by 1 base and J by 2 bases, with 19 bases left in between.

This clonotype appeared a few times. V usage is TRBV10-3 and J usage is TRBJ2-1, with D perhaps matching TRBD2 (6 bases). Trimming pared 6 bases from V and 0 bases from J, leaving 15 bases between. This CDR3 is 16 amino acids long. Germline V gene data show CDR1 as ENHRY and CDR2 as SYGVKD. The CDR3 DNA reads TGTGCCATCAGACCGGGACTCATGAGCTCCTACAATGAGCAGTTCTTC. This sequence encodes CAIRPGLMSSYNEQFF.

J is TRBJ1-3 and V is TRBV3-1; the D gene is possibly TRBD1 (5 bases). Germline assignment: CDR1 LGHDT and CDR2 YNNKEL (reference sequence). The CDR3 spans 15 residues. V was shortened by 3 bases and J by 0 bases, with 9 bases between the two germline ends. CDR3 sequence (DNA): TGTGCCAGCAGCCAGGGACGGAGCTCTGGAAACACCATATATTTT. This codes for CASSQGRSSGNTIYF.

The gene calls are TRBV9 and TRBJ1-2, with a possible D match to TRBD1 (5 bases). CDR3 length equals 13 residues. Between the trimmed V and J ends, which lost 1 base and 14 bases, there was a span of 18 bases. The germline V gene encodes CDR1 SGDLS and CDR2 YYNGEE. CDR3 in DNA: TGTGCCAGCAGCGTAAAAGGGGTCACCGCCCGTACCTTC. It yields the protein CASSVKGVTARTF.

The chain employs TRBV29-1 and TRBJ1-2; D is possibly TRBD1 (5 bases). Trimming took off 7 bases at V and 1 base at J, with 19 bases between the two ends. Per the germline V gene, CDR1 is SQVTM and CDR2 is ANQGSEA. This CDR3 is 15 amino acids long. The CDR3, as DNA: TGCAGCGCCATGCACAGGACGGCCCTTAACTATGGCTACACCTTC. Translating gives CSAMHRTALNYGYTF.

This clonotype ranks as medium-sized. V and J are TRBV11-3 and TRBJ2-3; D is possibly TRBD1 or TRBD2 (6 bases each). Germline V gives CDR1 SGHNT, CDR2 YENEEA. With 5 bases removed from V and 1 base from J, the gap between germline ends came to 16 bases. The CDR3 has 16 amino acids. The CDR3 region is CASSERTGGRTDTQYF. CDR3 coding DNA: TGTGCCAGCAGCGAAAGAACCGGGGGCCGCACAGATACGCAGTATTTT.

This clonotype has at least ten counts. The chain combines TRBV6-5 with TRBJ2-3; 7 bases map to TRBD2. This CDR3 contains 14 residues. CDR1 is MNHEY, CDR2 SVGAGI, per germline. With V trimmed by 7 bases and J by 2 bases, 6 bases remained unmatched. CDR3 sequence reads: CASKLADHTDTQYF. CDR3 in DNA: TGTGCCAGCAAGCTAGCGGACCACACAGATACGCAGTATTTT.

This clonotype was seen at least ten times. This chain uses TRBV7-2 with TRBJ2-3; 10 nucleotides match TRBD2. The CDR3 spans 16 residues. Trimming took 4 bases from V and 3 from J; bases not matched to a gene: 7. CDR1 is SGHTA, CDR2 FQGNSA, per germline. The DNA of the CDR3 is TGTGCCAGCAGCTCAGTAGCGGGGGGCTTGACAGATACGCAGTATTTT. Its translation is CASSSVAGGLTDTQYF.

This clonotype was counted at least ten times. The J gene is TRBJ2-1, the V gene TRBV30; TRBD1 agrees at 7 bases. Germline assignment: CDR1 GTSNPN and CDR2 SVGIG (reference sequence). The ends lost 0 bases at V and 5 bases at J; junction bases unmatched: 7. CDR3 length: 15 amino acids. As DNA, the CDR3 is TGTGCCTGGAGTGTACTAGGGGGCAAGGACAATGAGCAGTTCTTC. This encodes CAWSVLGGKDNEQFF.

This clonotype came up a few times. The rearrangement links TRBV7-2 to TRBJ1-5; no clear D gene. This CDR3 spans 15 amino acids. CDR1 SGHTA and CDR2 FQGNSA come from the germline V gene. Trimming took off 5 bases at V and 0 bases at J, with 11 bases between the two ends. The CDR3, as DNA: TGTGCCAGCAGCCCAGTCGGAACTAGCAATCAGCCCCAGCATTTT. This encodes CASSPVGTSNQPQHF.

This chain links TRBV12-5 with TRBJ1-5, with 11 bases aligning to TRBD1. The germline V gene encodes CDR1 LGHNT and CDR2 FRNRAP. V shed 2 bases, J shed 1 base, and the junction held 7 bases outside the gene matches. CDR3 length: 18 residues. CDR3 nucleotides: TGTGCTAGTGGTTTGTTCCGGGACAGGGGGAGAAGCAATCAGCCCCAGCATTTT. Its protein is CASGLFRDRGRSNQPQHF.

DNA of the CDR3: TGTGCCAGCAGCTTAGGGGTAGGGAACACCGGGGAGCTGTTTTTT. This sequence encodes CASSLGVGNTGELFF. This chain links TRBV7-2 with TRBJ2-2; D call uncertain. V gave up 1 base and J gave up 1 base, with 7 bases separating them. The CDR3 runs 15 residues. Per the germline V gene, CDR1 is SGHTA and CDR2 is FQGNSA.

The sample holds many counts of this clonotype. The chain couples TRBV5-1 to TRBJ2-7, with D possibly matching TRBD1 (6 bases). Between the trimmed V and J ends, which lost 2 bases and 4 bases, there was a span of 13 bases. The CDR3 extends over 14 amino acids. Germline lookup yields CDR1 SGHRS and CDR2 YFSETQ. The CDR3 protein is CASSFGAGEYEQYF. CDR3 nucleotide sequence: TGCGCCAGCAGCTTTGGGGCAGGGGAGTACGAGCAGTACTTC.

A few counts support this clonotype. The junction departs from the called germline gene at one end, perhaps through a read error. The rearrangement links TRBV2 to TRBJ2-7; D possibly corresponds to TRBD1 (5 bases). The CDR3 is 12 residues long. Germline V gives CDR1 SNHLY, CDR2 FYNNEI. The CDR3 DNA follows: TGTGCCAGCACCCGAGCCTTTGGACAAGATCTCTTC. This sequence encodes CASTRAFGQDLF.

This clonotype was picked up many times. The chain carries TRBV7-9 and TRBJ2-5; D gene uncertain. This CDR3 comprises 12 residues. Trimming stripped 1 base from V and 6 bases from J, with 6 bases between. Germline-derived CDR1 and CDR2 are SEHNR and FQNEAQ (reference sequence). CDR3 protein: CASSLEGQTQYF. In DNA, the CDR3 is TGTGCCAGCAGCTTAGAAGGGCAGACCCAGTACTTC.

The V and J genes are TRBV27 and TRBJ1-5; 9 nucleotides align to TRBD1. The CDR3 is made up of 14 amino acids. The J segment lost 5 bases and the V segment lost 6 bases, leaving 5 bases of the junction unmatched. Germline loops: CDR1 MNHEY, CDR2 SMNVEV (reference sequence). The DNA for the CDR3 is TGTGCCAGCAGCCGGGACAGGGCCGATCAGCCCCAGCATTTT. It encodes CASSRDRADQPQHF.

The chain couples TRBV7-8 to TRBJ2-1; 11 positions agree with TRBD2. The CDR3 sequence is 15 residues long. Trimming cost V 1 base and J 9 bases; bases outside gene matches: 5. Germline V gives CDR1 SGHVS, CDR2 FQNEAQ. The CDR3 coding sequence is TGTGCCAGCAGCTTAGTAGCGGGGGGGCTCGGTGAGCAGTTCTTC. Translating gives CASSLVAGGLGEQFF.

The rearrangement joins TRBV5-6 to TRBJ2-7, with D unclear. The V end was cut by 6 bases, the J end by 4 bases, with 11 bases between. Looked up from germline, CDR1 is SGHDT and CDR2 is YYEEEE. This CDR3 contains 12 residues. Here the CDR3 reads CASIKDGYEQYF. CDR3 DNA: TGTGCCAGCATCAAAGACGGATACGAGCAGTACTTC.

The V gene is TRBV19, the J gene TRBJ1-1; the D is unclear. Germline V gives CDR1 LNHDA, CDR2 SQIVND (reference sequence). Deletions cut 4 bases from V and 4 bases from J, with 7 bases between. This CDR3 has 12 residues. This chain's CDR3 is CASSNIGTEAFF. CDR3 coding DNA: TGTGCCAGTAGTAATATTGGCACTGAAGCTTTCTTT.

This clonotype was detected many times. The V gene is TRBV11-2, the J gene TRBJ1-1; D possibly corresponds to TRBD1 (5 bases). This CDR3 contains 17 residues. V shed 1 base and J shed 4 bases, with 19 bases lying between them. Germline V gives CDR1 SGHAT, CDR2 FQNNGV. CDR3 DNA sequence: TGTGCCAGCAGCTTAGCCGGGGTGGGGGGAGGAGGCACTGAAGCTTTCTTT. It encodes CASSLAGVGGGGTEAFF.

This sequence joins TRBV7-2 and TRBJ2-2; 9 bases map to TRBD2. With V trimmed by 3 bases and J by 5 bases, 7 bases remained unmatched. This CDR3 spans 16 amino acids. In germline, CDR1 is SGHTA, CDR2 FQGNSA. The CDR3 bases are TGTGCCAGCAGCTTGGGCGGGGGGGCGCGGACCGGGGAGCTGTTTTTT. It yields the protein CASSLGGGARTGELFF. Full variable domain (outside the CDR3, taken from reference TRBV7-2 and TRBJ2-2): GAGVSQSPSNKVTEKGKDVELRCDPISGHTALYWYRQSLGQGLEFLIYFQGNSAPDKSGLPSDRFSAERTGGSVSTLTIQRTQQEDSAVYLCASSLGGGARTGELFFGEGSRLTVL.

Written as DNA, the CDR3 is TGCAGCGTTGCCGAACTAGTGATTGCAGATACGCAGTATTTT. Amino acid sequence: CSVAELVIADTQYF. V is TRBV29-1 and J is TRBJ2-3, with D perhaps TRBD2 (5 bases). The CDR3 covers 14 residues. V gave up 4 bases and J gave up 4 bases, with 15 bases separating them. Germline V CDR1 and CDR2: SQVTM, ANQGSEA.

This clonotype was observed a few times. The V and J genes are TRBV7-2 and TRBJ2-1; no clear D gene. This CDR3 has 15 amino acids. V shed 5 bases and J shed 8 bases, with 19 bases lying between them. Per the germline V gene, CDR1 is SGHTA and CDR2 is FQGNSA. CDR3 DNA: TGTGCCAGCAGCCCTACGTCTCCTTTAATCGATGAGCAGTTCTTC. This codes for CASSPTSPLIDEQFF.

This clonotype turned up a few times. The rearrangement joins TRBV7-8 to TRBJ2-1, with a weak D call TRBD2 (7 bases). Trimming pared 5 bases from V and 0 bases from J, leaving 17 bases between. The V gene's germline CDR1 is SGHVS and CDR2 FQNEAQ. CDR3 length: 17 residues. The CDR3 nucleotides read TGTGCCAGCAGCCGTTCTAGAGGGGGGGACTCCTACAATGAGCAGTTCTTC. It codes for CASSRSRGGDSYNEQFF.